Sequencing of this T cell receptor (beta chain) was carried out in a study of technical replicates of blood from a handful of donors. CDR1 ENHRY and CDR2 SYGVKD come from the germline V gene. Deletions cut 6 bases from V and 0 bases from J, with 15 bases between. CDR3 size: 15 residues. Generated by immunoSEQ multiplex PCR, the TCRdb table keeps only in-frame clones and is missing some. Of under 80,000 clones detected, more than 85% appear once; the ten largest clones hold under 0.5%. The receptor was derived from a human donor in good health. Some clones in this sample may be carry-over from other donors' samples. Material: T cells isolated from PBMCs. This rearrangement joins TRBV10-3 to TRBJ2-7; a weak D match, TRBD1 (6 bases). The CDR3: CAISEQGTHSYEQYF. In DNA form, the CDR3 reads TGTGCCATCAGCGAACAGGGTACCCACTCCTACGAGCAGTACTTC.